Sequencing of this T cell receptor (beta chain) was carried out in a study of beta chain features in type 1 diabetes (dated by TCRdb to 2016 to 2019). About the full investigation: Mean age, gender distribution, total cell number and subset yield were not different between patients and healthy donors. In the study, TCRB repertoires of sorted circulating CD4+ T cell subsets from recently diagnosed type 1 diabetes patients were compared with those of matched healthy donors. Whereas all 30 or so donors provided naive and central memory subsets, regulatory and stem cell-like memory subsets were isolated from just 8 patients and roughly eight healthy donors. A total of 85 million to 140 million sorted cells were examined across all samples, and a strong correlation was observed between cell number per subset and RNA yield. General conclusions and limits of the study: Only small numbers of individuals were included in the HLA sub-analyses, which left unresolved whether HLA type had any influence on TCRB rearrangement. Because cDNA was sequenced instead of genomic DNA, highly expressing activated cells could be over-represented, though the groups showed no difference in activation or CD3 levels. Type 1 diabetes patients showed a moderate but significant shortening of TCRB CDR3 length in all four CD4+ subsets. Shorter templates might have been favored by PCR, but patient and control samples were amplified and corrected together, so both groups would have been affected equally by any skew. Naive, central memory and regulatory TCRB repertoires appeared more similar among patients than among healthy donors. At VDJ recombination sites, patients with type 1 diabetes made fewer insertions and deleted more nucleotides, a pattern implying thymic rearrangement abnormalities.

Each donor gave one peripheral blood draw, averaging about 120 mL, which was collected into heparinised tubes. Naive, central memory, regulatory and stem cell-like memory CD4+ T cells were sorted on a BD FACSAria II using a panel including CD45RO, CCR7, CD25, CD127, CD95 and CD27. All sorted populations exceeded 98% purity. PBMCs were separated immediately by Lymphoprep density gradient centrifugation and were stained directly, without being cultured. To minimize batch effects, samples were stained and sorted in pairs, one healthy donor with one patient per experiment. The germline V gene (reference sequence) supplies CDR1 GTSNPN and CDR2 SVGIG. The germline ends are 10 bases apart after V is trimmed by 0 bases and J by 1 base. The CDR3 runs 15 amino acids, cysteine and phenylalanine included. This entry keeps only the CDR3 DNA: 45 bases, framed from base 1. The High Capacity cDNA Reverse Transcription Kit was used to reverse transcribe all of the isolated RNA, meaning that expressed TCRB transcripts were what got sequenced. Deep immunoSEQ sequencing was applied to naive, central memory and regulatory T cell samples, giving an average of about 3.8 million total reads per sample. Sorted cells were lysed in RLT buffer, and RNA was extracted using DNase-treated RNeasy Micro or Mini kits according to cell number. To prevent cross-contamination, every cell subset was processed on its own, while patient and healthy donor samples were processed together. The immunoSEQ multiplex PCR was used to amplify TCRB sequences from cDNA, yielding 87-bp fragments that span the CDR3 region. Sequencing of the amplicons was done on the Illumina HiSeq platform. The paper's data handling went like this. PCR bias was computationally corrected using synthetic template baselines, reads within Hamming distance 2 were collapsed, and singletons that could not be merged were discarded. Reads were aligned against IMGT so that V, D and J genes, CDR3 length and insertions or deletions at six rearrangement sites could be assigned. Within each subset, clonotype counts were normalized to sorted cell number, after which true diversity and Gini coefficients were computed with the tcR R package. Repertoire sharing was quantified using the overlap coefficient calculated on TCRB nucleotide sequences. As a proxy for the pre-selection repertoire, out-of-frame TCRB sequences from naive cells were analyzed. TCRdb took this table from immuneACCESS and kept in-frame rearrangements with V and J called. Such tables lack part of the clones; where checked against another copy, unresolved V genes explain under half of the gap, and the rest is unexplained. V, J and clone size reflect that table, while D and trimming were determined from the DNA. The sample yields roughly 610,000 clones; about 14% were counted once. Roughly 0.098% of the sample is in the top ten clones.

This clone has only a few counts. There is no known antigen for this receptor. No base qualities exist here, and no much larger clone lies one base off it. The chain is made from TRBV30 and TRBJ1-5; a confident D gene designation cannot be given. This TCR was recovered from a man aged 18 to 29 in good health. The specimen was naive CD4+ T cells from blood. The sample's cell subset or site label, decoded: true naive CD4+ T cells. The encoded CDR3 is CAWSVGPGSNQPQHF. At the DNA level, the sequence is TGTGCCTGGAGTGTAGGGCCGGGGAGCAATCAGCCCCAGCATTTT.